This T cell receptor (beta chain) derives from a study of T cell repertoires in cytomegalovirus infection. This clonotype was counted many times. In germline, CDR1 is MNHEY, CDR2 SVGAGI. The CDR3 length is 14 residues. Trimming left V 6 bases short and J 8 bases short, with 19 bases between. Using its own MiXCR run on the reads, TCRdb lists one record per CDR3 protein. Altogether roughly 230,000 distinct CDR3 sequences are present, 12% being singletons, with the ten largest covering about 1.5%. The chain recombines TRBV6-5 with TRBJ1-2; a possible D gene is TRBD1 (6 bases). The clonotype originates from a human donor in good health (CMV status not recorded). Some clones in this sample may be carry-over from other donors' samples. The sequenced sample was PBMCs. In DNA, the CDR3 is TGTGCCAGCAGAAACTCCCGAAGGGGGGGAGGCTACACCTTC. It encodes CASRNSRRGGGYTF.